This T cell receptor beta chain came from a study of beta chain features in type 1 diabetes. General study results and limits: Moderate but significant shortening of TCRB CDR3s was recorded in all four CD4+ subsets from Type 1 diabetes patients.

Germline loops: CDR1 SEHNR, CDR2 FQNEAQ (reference sequence). Trimming left V 7 bases short and J 0 bases short, with 10 bases between. The CDR3 sequence is 14 residues long. This clone came up a few times. Its antigen is unidentified. The authors reverse transcribed all of the isolated RNA, so sequencing captured expressed TCRB transcripts. Sequenced by immunoSEQ multiplex PCR; TCRdb stores in-frame clones only, minus some. The profile covers about 230,000 clones, with roughly 16% appearing a single time and 0.085% taken by the ten largest. The origin of this receptor is a man aged 25 to 40 with type 1 diabetes. This rearrangement joins TRBV7-9 to TRBJ1-5; D is possibly TRBD1 (5 bases). Sequenced: naive CD4+ T cells from blood. The CDR3 reads CASTTGTSNQPQHF. The CDR3 coding sequence is TGTGCCAGCACCACGGGGACTAGCAATCAGCCCCAGCATTTT.